Each of the 20 T cell receptor beta chains below was sequenced from the same sample in a study of shared clonotypes between healthy human individuals. Assay used: immunoSEQ multiplex PCR; TCRdb lists only in-frame clones, some missing. This sample has 2 million to 3 million clones, with 80% to 95% found just once. The sequenced sample was naive CD4+ T cells from PBMCs. The sample's subset: CD45RA+ positively selected. The receptors here all came from a young man in good health. Some clones in this sample may be carry-over from other donors' samples.

J is TRBJ2-1 and V is TRBV4-1; 10 bases are shared with TRBD1. The CDR3 extends over 14 amino acids. Germline V lookup: CDR1 MGHRA, CDR2 YSYEKL. With V trimmed by 4 bases and J by 4 bases, 1 base remained unmatched. CDR3 residues: CASSPDRGYNEQFF. CDR3 DNA: TGCGCCAGCAGCCCGGACAGGGGGTACAATGAGCAGTTCTTC.

This clone was counted once. V gene TRBV5-1 combines with J gene TRBJ2-7; the D gene is possibly TRBD2 (5 bases). The CDR3 is made up of 15 amino acids. Trimming cost V 5 bases and J 4 bases, with 19 bases left between them. Germline V gives CDR1 SGHRS, CDR2 YFSETQ. In DNA, the CDR3 is TGCGCCAGCAGACCTACAGAGGGTGGTTGGTACGAGCAGTACTTC. Translating gives CASRPTEGGWYEQYF. Supplemented by reference TRBV5-1 and TRBJ2-7, the full variable domain reads KAGVTQTPRYLIKTRGQQVTLSCSPISGHRSVSWYQQTPGQGLQFLFEYFSETQRNKGNFPGRFSGRQFSNSRSEMNVSTLELGDSALYLCASRPTEGGWYEQYFGPGTRLTVT.

The chain combines TRBV28 with TRBJ1-1; D gene unclear. With 5 bases removed from V and 1 base from J, the gap between germline ends came to 11 bases. Germline CDR1 and CDR2: MDHEN and SYDVKM. This CDR3 has 14 residues. The CDR3 protein is CASSPGRGNTEAFF. The CDR3 bases are TGTGCCAGCAGTCCCGGGAGAGGGAACACTGAAGCTTTCTTT.

The chain couples TRBV2 to TRBJ2-7; no definite D call. Germline CDR1 and CDR2: SNHLY and FYNNEI. CDR3 length equals 12 residues. V was cut by 5 bases and J by 5 bases, with 10 bases left in between. The CDR3 region is CASSPQRNEQYF. The CDR3 DNA is TGTGCCAGCAGTCCGCAGCGCAACGAGCAGTACTTC.

Note on this clone: At the DNA level, this CDR3 is encoded by other sequences in the same sample as well. V and J are TRBV18 and TRBJ2-3; D gene ambiguous. The CDR3 spans 12 residues. CDR1 KGHSH and CDR2 LQKENI come from the germline V gene. V was shortened by 3 bases and J by 6 bases, with 7 bases between the two germline ends. The CDR3 loop reads CASSPRSDTQYF. The CDR3 nucleotides are TGTGCCAGCTCACCCCGGTCCGATACGCAGTATTTT.

To note about this clone: Different DNA sequences within this sample yield the same CDR3. The V gene is TRBV7-2, the J gene TRBJ1-2; 7 bases align to TRBD1. There are 14 residues in the CDR3. Germline V gene sequence: CDR1 SGHTA, CDR2 FQGNSA. Trimming took 0 bases from V and 2 from J; bases not matched to a gene: 0. As DNA, the CDR3 is TGTGCCAGCAGCTTAGCAGGGGGCAACTATGGCTACACCTTC. This translates into CASSLAGGNYGYTF.

The chain employs TRBV2 and TRBJ1-2, with D hard to call. The germline CDR1 and CDR2 sequences are SNHLY and FYNNEI. The CDR3 sequence is 14 residues long. Trimming left V 2 bases short and J 5 bases short, with 12 bases between. CDR3 coding DNA: TGTGCCAGCAGTGAAACACTTTTCTTTTATGGCTACACCTTC. This translates into CASSETLFFYGYTF.

This clone was detected only once. V is TRBV2 and J is TRBJ2-1; 10 bases are shared with TRBD2. Germline V gene sequence: CDR1 SNHLY, CDR2 FYNNEI. V gave up 8 bases and J gave up 2 bases; unmatched junction bases: 3. The CDR3 loop spans 14 amino acids. The CDR3 coding sequence is TGTGCCAGCCAACTAGCGGGACCCTACAATGAGCAGTTCTTC. Translation gives CASQLAGPYNEQFF.

This chain connects TRBV7-3 to TRBJ2-7; 8 bases map to TRBD2. Unmatched junction bases numbered 9, after V lost 5 bases and J lost 3 bases. CDR1 and CDR2 (germline): SGHTA, FQGTGA. CDR3 size: 15 residues. Here the CDR3 reads CASSPRPAGVYEQYF. The CDR3, as DNA: TGTGCCAGCAGCCCCCGGCCAGCGGGGGTCTACGAGCAGTACTTC.

On this clone: Other nucleotide sequences in the sample specify the same CDR3. The rearrangement joins TRBV7-2 to TRBJ2-5; D gene unclear. The CDR3 runs 12 residues. Per germline, CDR1 SGHTA and CDR2 FQGNSA. Trimming took off 4 bases at V and 2 bases at J, with 5 bases between the two ends. The CDR3 spells CASSSQQETQYF. DNA for the CDR3: TGTGCCAGCAGCTCCCAACAAGAGACCCAGTACTTC.

The chain has TRBV27 and TRBJ2-7; D unclear. The germline V gene encodes CDR1 MNHEY and CDR2 SMNVEV (reference sequence). The length of the CDR3 is 14 residues. V shed 1 base and J shed 2 bases, with 9 bases lying between them. CDR3 nucleotides: TGTGCCAGCAGTTTATTCGAGAAACCCTACGAGCAGTACTTC. Residues: CASSLFEKPYEQYF.

This chain links TRBV6-1 with TRBJ2-7; D is ambiguous. V dropped 4 bases and J dropped 2 bases, with 6 bases sitting between them. The CDR3 spans 12 residues. Germline V lookup: CDR1 MNHNS, CDR2 SASEGT. The CDR3 region is CASSGRAYEQYF. The CDR3 coding sequence is TGTGCCAGCAGTGGACGGGCCTACGAGCAGTACTTC.

The CDR3 bases are TGTGCCAGCAGCACACCTCGGACAACGCGCTCCTACGAGCAGTACTTC. Translation: CASSTPRTTRSYEQYF. The chain is built from TRBV21-1 and TRBJ2-7; the D call of TRBD1 is as the table states it, not checked on the DNA. TRBV21-1 is flagged as a pseudogene. The CDR3 is 16 amino acids.

The gene calls are TRBV4-2 and TRBJ1-2; perhaps TRBD1 as D (6 bases). Per germline, CDR1 LGHNA and CDR2 YNFKEQ. Trimming took 4 bases from V and 2 from J, leaving 14 bases between them. The CDR3 loop spans 15 amino acids. CDR3 in DNA: TGTGCCAGCAGCCGAGCAGGGGAGGGGAACTATGGCTACACCTTC. This gives the protein CASSRAGEGNYGYTF.

The V call is TRBV9, the J call TRBJ2-7, with 9 bases matching TRBD2. The CDR3 is made up of 16 amino acids. CDR1 SGDLS and CDR2 YYNGEE come from the germline V gene. The trim removed 9 bases at V and 6 bases at J, leaving 19 bases unmatched. The CDR3, as DNA: TGTGCCACCCCGACAACTGTGGTAGCGGGAGTTCGCGAGCAGTACTTC. The encoded protein is CATPTTVVAGVREQYF.

The V and J genes are TRBV28 and TRBJ1-2; D is undetermined. V was clipped by 3 bases and J by 1 base, with 24 bases between them. Germline assignment: CDR1 MDHEN and CDR2 SYDVKM. The CDR3 spans 19 residues. Here the CDR3 DNA reads TGTGCCAGCAGTTTTTCCGGTAAGGGTTCCAGACGGGGTAACTATGGCTACACCTTC. Encoded protein: CASSFSGKGSRRGNYGYTF.

The chain employs TRBV6-1 and TRBJ2-7; perhaps D is TRBD1 or TRBD2 (6 bases each). V was cut by 6 bases and J by 0 bases, with 15 bases left in between. This CDR3 contains 15 residues. Germline CDR1 reads MNHNS; CDR2 reads SASEGT. The DNA of the CDR3 is TGTGCCAGCAGAAGGGGGGCGACCGACTCCTACGAGCAGTACTTC. This sequence encodes CASRRGATDSYEQYF.

The chain combines TRBV2 with TRBJ1-5, with 10 bases lining up with TRBD1. Germline V gene data show CDR1 as SNHLY and CDR2 as FYNNEI. The CDR3 has 13 amino acids. V dropped 7 bases and J dropped 5; count of bases not matched to a gene: 2. The CDR3 protein is CASKDRGYQPQHF. The CDR3 DNA is TGTGCCAGCAAGGACAGGGGGTATCAGCCCCAGCATTTT.

V usage is TRBV28 and J usage is TRBJ2-1; possibly TRBD2 for D (6 bases). This CDR3 spans 14 amino acids. V was clipped by 5 bases and J by 10 bases, with 18 bases between them. CDR1 is MDHEN and CDR2 is SYDVKM in the germline V gene. The CDR3: CASSLTGGRDEQFF. The DNA for the CDR3 is TGTGCCAGCAGTCTCACCGGAGGGCGGGACGAGCAGTTCTTC.

This chain links TRBV3-2 with TRBJ1-1. TRBV3-2 is shown as a pseudogene. The CDR3 runs to 9 residues. DNA of the CDR3: TGTGCCAGGAGGGAGGGAGCTTTCTTT. It encodes CARREGAFF.